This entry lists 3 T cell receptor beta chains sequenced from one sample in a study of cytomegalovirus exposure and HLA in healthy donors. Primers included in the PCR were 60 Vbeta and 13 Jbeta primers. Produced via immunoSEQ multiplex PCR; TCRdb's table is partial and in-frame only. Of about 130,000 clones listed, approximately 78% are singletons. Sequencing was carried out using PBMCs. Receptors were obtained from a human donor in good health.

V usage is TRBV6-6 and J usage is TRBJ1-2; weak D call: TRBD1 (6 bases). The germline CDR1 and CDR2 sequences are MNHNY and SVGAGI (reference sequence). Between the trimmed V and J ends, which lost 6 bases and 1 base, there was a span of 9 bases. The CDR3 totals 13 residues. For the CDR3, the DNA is TGTGCCAGCAGGCTACAGGGTAACTATGGCTACACCTTC. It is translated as CASRLQGNYGYTF.

The DNA of the CDR3 is TGTGCCAGTAGCGGAGGGATCGTAGCCAAAAACATTCAGTACTTC. Its protein product is CASSGGIVAKNIQYF. The J gene is TRBJ2-4, the V gene TRBV19, with a tentative D call TRBD2 (6 bases). This CDR3 contains 15 residues. Germline lookup yields CDR1 LNHDA and CDR2 SQIVND (reference sequence). V lost 6 bases and J lost 0, with 12 bases in between.

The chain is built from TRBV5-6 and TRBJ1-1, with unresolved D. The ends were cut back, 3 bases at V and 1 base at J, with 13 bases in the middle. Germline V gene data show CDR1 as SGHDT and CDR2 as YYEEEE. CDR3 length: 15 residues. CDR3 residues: CASSSPMGGNTEAFF. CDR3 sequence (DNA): TGTGCCAGCAGCTCCCCCATGGGAGGGAACACTGAAGCTTTCTTT. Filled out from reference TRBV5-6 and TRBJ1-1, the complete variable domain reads DAGVTQSPTHLIKTRGQQVTLRCSPKSGHDTVSWYQQALGQGPQFIFQYYEEEERQRGNFPDRFSGHQFPNYSSELNVNALLLGDSALYLCASSSPMGGNTEAFFGQGTRLTVV.